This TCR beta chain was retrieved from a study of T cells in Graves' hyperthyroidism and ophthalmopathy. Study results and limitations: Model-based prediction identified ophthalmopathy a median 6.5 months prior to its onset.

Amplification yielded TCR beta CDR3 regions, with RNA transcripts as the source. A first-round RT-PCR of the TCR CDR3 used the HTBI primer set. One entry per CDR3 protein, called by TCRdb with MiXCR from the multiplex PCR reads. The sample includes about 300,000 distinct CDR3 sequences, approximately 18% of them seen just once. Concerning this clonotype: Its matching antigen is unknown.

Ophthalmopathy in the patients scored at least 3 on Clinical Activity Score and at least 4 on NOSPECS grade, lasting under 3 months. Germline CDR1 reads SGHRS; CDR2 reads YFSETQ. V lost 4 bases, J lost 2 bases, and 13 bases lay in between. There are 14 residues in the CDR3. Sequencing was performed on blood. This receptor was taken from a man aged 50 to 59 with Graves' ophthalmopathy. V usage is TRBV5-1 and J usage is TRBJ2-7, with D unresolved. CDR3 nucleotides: TGCGCCAGCAGCCCGGGTGAACTAACCTACGAGCAGTACTTC. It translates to CASSPGELTYEQYF.